The T cell receptor beta chain described here comes from a study of technical replicates of blood from a few donors (dated by TCRdb to about 2017). On this clone: Its antigen is currently not known. Base qualities are missing; no much larger clone stands one base away.

The library was produced with the immunoSEQ multiplex PCR assay. TCRdb stores this immuneACCESS table with in-frame sequences only. Part of the clones is absent; in the studies checked, under half of the shortfall reflects unresolved V genes, and no reason is known for the rest. The sample records some 99,000 clones, 95% of which are singletons. The ten largest account for roughly 0.19% of the sample. From the cysteine up to the phenylalanine, the CDR3 has a length of 18 residues. The retained sequence is limited to the CDR3, 54 bases, with the frame set at the first base. The germline V end is reduced by 0 bases and the J end by 2 bases; junction bases left unmatched: 7. Based on the germline V gene, the CDR1 and CDR2 sequences are SGHRS and YFSETQ.

The TCR originated in a human donor in good health. Recombination linked TRBV5-1 to TRBJ2-3; the central 12 bases match TRBD2. The sequencing sample was made of T cells isolated from PBMCs. CDR3 region: CASSLGLAGVRPTDTQYF. In nucleotides, the sequence is TGCGCCAGCAGCTTGGGACTAGCGGGAGTTCGGCCCACAGATACGCAGTATTTT.